The entry below describes one TCR beta chain. Antigen: not known. The CDR3 has 13 amino acids. The ends were cut back, 7 bases at V and 8 bases at J, with 20 bases in the middle. The germline V gene encodes CDR1 SQVTM and CDR2 ANQGSEA. 13 Jbeta primers and 60 Vbeta primers were used for the PCR. The table came from immunoSEQ multiplex PCR; TCRdb's copy has only in-frame clones and leaves some out. The data show more than 130,000 clones, around 82% seen once. The source of the sample is a study of cytomegalovirus exposure and HLA in healthy donors. Study observations and caveats: A later analysis linked 15,000 to 20,000 TCR beta sequences to HLA alleles at 0.05 false discovery rate.

Sequencing was carried out using PBMCs. The chain joins TRBV29-1 to TRBJ1-1; possibly TRBD1 for D (5 bases). The TCR comes from a middle-aged man in good health and CMV-seropositive. The CDR3 coding sequence is TGCAGCGCCTACGAGAGGGCAGGGAGGGAAGCTTTCTTT. It codes for CSAYERAGREAFF.